This T cell receptor beta chain was captured in a study of fetal regulatory T cell absence and autoimmunity (dated by TCRdb to about 2017). Background on the whole study: Exocrine pancreas autoimmunity was seen in the IPEX patients without clinical diabetes.

On the immunoSEQ human TCRbeta survey platform, a two-step multiplex PCR amplified and barcoded the TCRbeta CDR3 regions. Libraries were sequenced on Illumina instruments, with IgH sequenced in parallel from the same samples. Regarding the original processing steps: To remove PCR and sequencing errors, raw reads were filtered against IMGT V, D, J definitions and grouped with a nearest-neighbor algorithm. Clones were defined by identical nucleotide sequence; differential abundance between tissues used per-clone Fisher exact tests with pFDR threshold p<0.01. Clones whose frequencies were too low for statistical inference were excluded by a minimum inclusion filter of 10 in either sample. The immunoSEQ Analyzer was used for pairwise clonal comparisons, and IMGT tools were used to assess gene family usage. TCRdb re-hosts the immuneACCESS table, in-frame sequences only. Its copies lack some clones; in the studies checked, an unresolved V gene accounts for under half of them, and the cause for the rest is not known. V and J calls plus clone size are reproduced from that table; the DNA served to infer D and trimming. A total of around 100,000 clones appear in this sample, about two thirds of them only once. The ten biggest clones cover approximately 1.9% of the sample.

Per the germline V gene, SGHAT is the CDR1 and FQNNGV is the CDR2. From the cysteine up to the phenylalanine, the CDR3 has a length of 14 residues. Only the CDR3 DNA stays, 42 bases, in frame from base 1. Relative to germline, V is 0 bases shorter and J is 7 bases shorter, with 13 bases between their ends. For repertoire sequencing, genomic DNA was processed from frozen pancreas tissue. The DNeasy Blood and Tissue Kit was used to extract roughly 2-3.1 ug of genomic DNA from either umbilical cord blood or frozen pancreas. Comments on this clone: Its antigen remains unidentified. Per-base quality was not reported, and no clone a single base away is much larger than it.

Summary of the overall study and its limitations: TRB gene family usage was broadly similar between cord blood and pancreas, resembling published neonatal and adult repertoires. The oligoclonal enrichment was interpreted as support for antigen-driven autoimmunity in the pancreas before birth in IPEX syndrome. Compared with cord blood, the pancreas TCR compartment showed significant oligoclonal enrichment, and some top clones were enriched more than 90-fold.

Sequencing was carried out using pancreas tissue. The source is a male donor with IPEX syndrome. Recombination linked TRBV11-2 to TRBJ2-7; perhaps TRBD1 is the D gene, with 6 bases matching. The DNA sequence is given as TGTGCCAGCAGCTTAGAAGGGGGTCACCGAGAGCAGTACTTC. Its amino acids are CASSLEGGHREQYF.